The clone carrying this T cell receptor (beta chain) was seen a handful of times. Its antigen remains unidentified. V shed 1 base and J shed 2 bases, with 10 bases lying between them. The germline gives CDR1 SGHRS, CDR2 YFSETQ. There are 14 residues in the CDR3. The 5'RACE method, run with constant-segment primers, produced TCR alpha and TCR beta cDNA libraries (carrying sample barcodes and UMIs). TCRdb independently ran MiXCR on the 5' RACE reads; one entry per CDR3 protein. The profile shows hundreds of thousands of distinct CDR3 sequences, roughly 17% of them singletons. This sample was included in a study of T-cell memory formation after mild COVID-19. Overall study context: TCR clusters were mostly donor specific.

Study-wide results and caveats: Confirmation was lacking for SARS-CoV-2 specificity of second-wave clones that peaked on day 37. In pre-infection memory, a portion of responding clones appeared, which suggested that cross-reactive memory joined.

The rearrangement uses TRBV5-1 and TRBJ2-7, with D possibly matching TRBD1 (5 bases). The sequence derives from an adult woman who had mild COVID-19 (a few samples of this study predate the infection). Cell type and time point are not known. The specimen sequenced was PBMCs or a T cell subset sorted from them (not recorded which). The CDR3 loop reads CASSLLTETYEQYF. DNA of the CDR3: TGCGCCAGCAGCTTGTTGACAGAGACCTACGAGCAGTACTTC.